These T cell receptor beta chains were read from a single sample in a study of shared clonotypes between healthy human individuals. The protocol was immunoSEQ multiplex PCR, while the TCRdb copy is restricted to in-frame clones and leaves out a portion. The sample has about a million clones, roughly 80% seen once; the top ten hold 0.85% to 1%. The sequenced sample was memory CD4+ T cells from PBMCs. These receptors came from a young man in good health. Some clones in this sample may be carry-over from other donors' samples. CDR3s include the opening cysteine and the closing phenylalanine or tryptophan. D genes are given only for firm matches. Clone size is not always given. Where it is, it says once, few, many or a class for expanded clones.

D	V	J	size	CDR3	DNA
TRBD1	TRBV27	TRBJ1-2	.	CASSSGTGEGYTF	TGTGCCAGCAGCTCCGGGACAGGGGAAGGCTACACCTTC
.	TRBV6-6	TRBJ1-2	.	CASSYSALHGYTF	TGTGCCAGCAGTTACTCGGCCTTGCATGGCTACACCTTC
.	TRBV6-5	TRBJ1-2	.	CASSYNWEPYGYTF	TGTGCCAGCAGTTACAATTGGGAACCCTATGGCTACACCTTC
.	TRBV15	TRBJ2-1	.	CATSGFLGRGSYNEQFF	TGTGCCACCAGCGGTTTTTTAGGGCGGGGCTCCTACAATGAGCAGTTCTTC
.	TRBV5-1	TRBJ2-1	.	CASSLVGETYNEQFF	TGCGCCAGCAGCTTGGTGGGGGAGACATACAATGAGCAGTTCTTC
.	TRBV7-2	TRBJ2-3	.	CASSFFDTQYF	TGTGCCAGCAGCTTTTTTGATACGCAGTATTTT
.	TRBV7-3	TRBJ1-1	.	CASSSRGGGTEAFF	TGTGCCAGCAGCTCACGGGGCGGGGGCACTGAAGCTTTCTTT
TRBD1	TRBV4-3	TRBJ2-5	.	CASSQPTSDRVGRETQYF	TGCGCCAGCAGCCAACCGACCTCAGACAGGGTAGGTCGAGAGACCCAGTACTTC
.	TRBV7-9	TRBJ1-2	.	CASSSQPYGYTF	TGTGCCAGCAGCTCCCAACCTTATGGCTACACCTTC
TRBD1	TRBV27	TRBJ2-2	.	CASNLRGPRTGELFF	TGTGCCAGCAACCTGAGGGGGCCTCGAACCGGGGAGCTGTTTTTT
TRBD2	TRBV6-1	TRBJ2-6	.	CASSEAGGVTGANVLTF	TGTGCCAGCAGTGAAGCGGGAGGGGTAACTGGGGCCAACGTCCTGACTTTC
.	TRBV4-3	TRBJ1-4	few	CASSLEGGAWDAFEKLFF	TGCGCCAGCAGCCTAGAAGGGGGAGCGTGGGACGCCTTTGAAAAACTGTTTTTT
.	TRBV29-1	TRBJ2-3	many	CSVRTATDTQYF	TGCAGCGTTCGGACAGCCACAGATACGCAGTATTTT
.	TRBV28	TRBJ1-1	few	CASRGQNTEAFF	TGTGCCAGCAGGGGACAGAACACTGAAGCTTTCTTT
.	TRBV5-1	TRBJ1-1	many	CASSLWGANRPFF	TGCGCCAGCAGCTTGTGGGGTGCCAACAGGCCTTTCTTT
TRBD1	TRBV29-1	TRBJ1-1	.	CSVKTGGNTEAFF	TGCAGCGTAAAGACAGGGGGGAACACTGAAGCTTTCTTT
TRBD1	TRBV9	TRBJ2-4	.	CASSYTGERAIQYF	TGTGCCAGCAGTTACACAGGGGAAAGGGCCATTCAGTACTTC
.	TRBV5-1	TRBJ2-5	.	CASSFAEQETQYF	TGCGCCAGCAGCTTCGCGGAACAAGAGACCCAGTACTTC
TRBD1	TRBV6-4	TRBJ1-3	.	CARKGQGGNTIYF	TGTGCCAGGAAGGGACAGGGGGGAAACACCATATATTTT
.	TRBV2	TRBJ1-1	.	CASSPTSNTEAFF	TGTGCCAGCAGTCCCACATCTAACACTGAAGCTTTCTTT
TRBD1	TRBV2	TRBJ2-7	.	CASSEGQGAGEQYF	TGTGCCAGCAGTGAAGGACAGGGCGCCGGCGAGCAGTACTTC
.	TRBV5-1	TRBJ2-3	.	CASSQDSTDTQYF	TGCGCCAGCAGCCAAGACAGCACAGATACGCAGTATTTT
.	TRBV7-2	TRBJ2-7	.	CASSRPTGSSYEQYF	TGTGCCAGCAGCCGACCCACAGGGAGCTCCTACGAGCAGTACTTC
TRBD1	TRBV5-1	TRBJ1-5	once	CASSAGTGPNQPQHF	TGCGCCAGCAGCGCCGGGACAGGCCCCAATCAGCCCCAGCATTTT
.	TRBV7-2	TRBJ2-3	.	CATQRGYKTDTQYF	TGTGCCACCCAACGAGGCTACAAAACAGATACGCAGTATTTT
TRBD2	TRBV6-4	TRBJ2-2	.	CASSELAGVPGELFF	TGTGCCAGCAGTGAATTAGCGGGAGTCCCCGGGGAGCTGTTTTTT
TRBD1	TRBV6-1	TRBJ1-5	.	CASSERAGGRDQPQHF	TGTGCCAGCAGTGAACGGGCAGGGGGCAGGGATCAGCCCCAGCATTTT
.	TRBV5-1	TRBJ2-2	.	CASERTPANTGELFF	TGCGCCAGCGAGAGGACTCCCGCGAACACCGGGGAGCTGTTTTTT
TRBD2	TRBV25-1	TRBJ2-7	.	CASSPSLAGLYEQYF	TGTGCCAGCAGTCCATCTCTAGCGGGCCTATACGAGCAGTACTTC
.	TRBV4-3	TRBJ1-2	.	CASSQDGNFLGYTF	TGCGCCAGCAGCCAAGATGGGAACTTCCTAGGCTACACCTTC
TRBD2	TRBV5-1	TRBJ2-1	.	CASSLPLAGGPDEQFF	TGCGCCAGCAGCCTGCCCCTAGCGGGAGGGCCCGATGAGCAGTTCTTC
.	TRBV9	TRBJ2-2	.	CASSQRVPNTGELFF	TGTGCCAGCAGCCAGAGAGTCCCGAACACCGGGGAGCTGTTTTTT
TRBD1	TRBV25-1	TRBJ2-1	.	CASSAGSGTGIYNEQFF	TGTGCCAGCAGTGCGGGATCCGGGACAGGGATTTACAATGAGCAGTTCTTC
.	TRBV28	TRBJ2-7	.	CASSPSGRGSYEQYF	TGTGCCAGCAGCCCCTCGGGCAGGGGCTCCTACGAGCAGTACTTC
.	TRBV5-1	TRBJ2-6	.	CASSFDSSGANVLTF	TGCGCCAGCAGCTTTGACAGCTCTGGGGCCAACGTCCTGACTTTC
TRBD2	TRBV4-2	TRBJ2-7	.	CASSQRAGAYEQYF	TGTGCCAGCAGCCAACGGGCGGGAGCCTACGAGCAGTACTTC